A single sample is the source of the 32 T cell receptor beta chains below, sequenced in a study of post-analysis software for immune sequencing data. Antigens for these TCRs are unknown. Study conclusions and caveats: Elevated frequency relative to controls characterized several TRBV segments in patients, TRBV5-6, TRBV5-1 and TRBV20-1 among them.

Unique molecular identifiers were carried by the TCR beta cDNA libraries. One entry per CDR3 protein results from TCRdb running MiXCR on the PCR reads. The sample shows 650,000 to 850,000 distinct CDR3 sequences, around 46% of them seen only once. The sample consisted of blood. The source of these receptors is a girl between 10 and 17 years old with multiple sclerosis.

J is TRBJ2-4 and V is TRBV24-1; maybe TRBD1 (6 bases). Judging by the DNA end, TRBJ2-7 fits better; the J call may be wrong. Germline V CDR1 and CDR2: KGHDR, SFDVKD. The CDR3 runs 14 residues. The CDR3: CATSEGDTSYEQYF. DNA for the CDR3: TGTGCCACCAGTGAAGGGGACACCTCCTACGAGCAGTACTTC.

The J gene is TRBJ2-5, the V gene TRBV27; D might be TRBD1 or TRBD2, each matching 5 bases. Trimming pared 1 base from V and 2 bases from J, leaving 11 bases between. The CDR3 contains 15 residues. Germline CDR1 and CDR2: MNHEY and SMNVEV (reference sequence). Written as DNA, the CDR3 is TGTGCCAGCAGTTTATACCGGGGCCAGCAAGAGACCCAGTACTTC. This translates into CASSLYRGQQETQYF.

This chain links TRBV5-1 with TRBJ2-1; 7 positions agree with TRBD2. Germline CDR1 is SGHRS and CDR2 is YFSETQ. The CDR3 is 16 residues long. J was trimmed by 10 bases and V by 0 bases; bases with no gene match: 13. The CDR3 DNA reads TGCGCCAGCAGCTTGGAGGGCGGGAGCCTCGGCCCCGAGCAGTTCTTC. Its translation: CASSLEGGSLGPEQFF.

This chain links TRBV7-8 with TRBJ2-4; 10 nucleotides line up with TRBD2. Losses at the gene ends were 0 bases for V and 5 bases for J; bases not matched to a gene: 19. The CDR3 covers 21 residues. Germline V gene data show CDR1 as SGHVS and CDR2 as FQNEAQ. The CDR3 spells CASSLAVTGLAHENGENIQYF. The CDR3 DNA sequence: TGTGCCAGCAGCTTAGCCGTTACGGGACTAGCGCACGAGAACGGTGAAAACATTCAGTACTTC.

The V call is TRBV29-1, the J call TRBJ2-5; D not resolved. Germline CDR1 and CDR2: SQVTM and ANQGSEA. The CDR3 loop spans 12 amino acids. Trimming pared 3 bases from V and 11 bases from J, leaving 16 bases between. The CDR3 nucleotides are TGCAGCGTTGACAGGACCGAGGATGAGCAGTACTTC. Protein sequence: CSVDRTEDEQYF.

The chain employs TRBV24-1 and TRBJ2-3, with a weak D call TRBD1 (6 bases). Germline V lookup: CDR1 KGHDR, CDR2 SFDVKD. V gave up 6 bases and J gave up 0 bases, with 15 bases separating them. This CDR3 is built from 16 residues. CDR3 residues: CATSPIGDTSTDTQYF. The CDR3 DNA sequence: TGTGCCACCAGTCCCATAGGGGACACTAGCACAGATACGCAGTATTTT.

The chain has TRBV20-1 and TRBJ2-5, with D tentatively TRBD2 (6 bases). From germline, CDR1 is DFQATT and CDR2 SNEGSKA (reference sequence). This CDR3 is 13 amino acids long. With 1 base removed from V and 3 bases from J, the gap between germline ends came to 9 bases. The CDR3 loop reads CSARGWREETQYF. The CDR3 nucleotides are TGCAGTGCTAGAGGCTGGAGGGAAGAGACCCAGTACTTC.

This clonotype was counted a single time. The V call is TRBV4-3, the J call TRBJ2-1; 7 bases fit TRBD2. V was pared by 0 bases and J by 8 bases, with 1 base of the junction left unmatched. CDR1 and CDR2 (germline): LGHNA, YSLEER. This CDR3 is built from 13 residues. CDR3 amino acids: CASSQDSGDEQFF. CDR3 DNA sequence: TGCGCCAGCAGCCAAGACAGCGGGGATGAGCAGTTCTTC.

The chain links TRBV20-1 to TRBJ1-6; D unresolved. The germline V and J ends were trimmed by 0 bases and 7 bases, with 19 bases remaining between them. From germline, CDR1 is DFQATT and CDR2 SNEGSKA (reference sequence). The CDR3 length is 17 residues. The CDR3 sequence is CSARDLALGLLNSPLHF. The CDR3 nucleotides read TGCAGTGCTAGAGATCTCGCCCTTGGGTTGTTGAATTCACCCCTCCACTTT.

This clonotype was observed a few times. This sequence joins TRBV10-1 and TRBJ2-6; no clear D gene. Germline V gene data show CDR1 as WNHNN and CDR2 as SYGVQD (reference sequence). The CDR3 consists of 15 residues. Trimming cost V 6 bases and J 4 bases, with 13 bases left between them. The CDR3 DNA sequence: TGCGCCAGCAGCGACGGTAAACGGGGGGCCAACGTCCTGACTTTC. Protein product: CASSDGKRGANVLTF.

CDR3 loop: CSASPGLLSPQTSRLYNEQFF. CDR3 DNA: TGCAGTGCTAGTCCGGGACTTCTCTCACCCCAAACCTCAAGGCTTTATAATGAGCAGTTCTTC. The gene calls are TRBV20-1 and TRBJ2-1; weak D call: TRBD2 (6 bases). V was clipped by 3 bases and J by 7 bases, with 37 bases between them. Germline values: CDR1 DFQATT, CDR2 SNEGSKA (reference sequence). The CDR3 is 21 amino acids.

The gene calls are TRBV9 and TRBJ2-4; D unclear. The J call may be mistaken, given a closer DNA end match to TRBJ2-7. Germline CDR1 SGDLS, CDR2 YYNGEE. CDR3 size: 13 residues. CDR3 sequence reads: CASSVDRVSEQYF. The CDR3 nucleotides are TGTGCCAGCAGCGTAGACCGCGTGTCCGAGCAGTACTTC.

The chain links TRBV20-1 to TRBJ2-1, with D maybe TRBD1 (6 bases). Trimming cost V 5 bases and J 5 bases, with 22 bases left between them. Germline CDR1 reads DFQATT; CDR2 reads SNEGSKA (reference sequence). This CDR3 region has 16 residues. The CDR3 sequence: CSAPTTDRLWNNEQFF. The CDR3 DNA is TGCAGTGCTCCTACCACCGACAGGTTGTGGAACAATGAGCAGTTCTTC.

For the CDR3, the DNA is TGTGCCAGCAGTCCCCGCCGGGGAAAACTACAAGAGACCCAGTACTTC. It encodes CASSPRRGKLQETQYF. The chain employs TRBV28 and TRBJ2-5; D might be TRBD2 (5 bases). Germline CDR1 and CDR2: MDHEN and SYDVKM. Trimming removed 5 bases at V and 2 bases at J, with 18 bases between. The CDR3 runs to 16 residues.

J is TRBJ2-3 and V is TRBV4-1; D not certain. The CDR3 totals 16 residues. CDR1 is MGHRA, CDR2 YSYEKL, per germline. V lost 0 bases and J 0 bases, leaving 10 bases between the germline ends. The CDR3 region has the DNA TGCGCCAGCAGCCAAGAGTGGAGTCTAAGCACAGATACGCAGTATTTT. Protein sequence: CASSQEWSLSTDTQYF.

The chain employs TRBV25-1 and TRBJ2-7; TRBD1 or TRBD2 may be the D gene (5 bases each). Germline CDR1 MGHDK, CDR2 SYGVNS. Trimming took 2 bases from V and 2 from J, leaving 16 bases between them. This CDR3 spans 16 amino acids. The CDR3 loop is CASSENRGRDAYEQYF. The DNA for the CDR3 is TGTGCCAGCAGTGAAAATCGTGGCAGGGACGCCTACGAGCAGTACTTC.

This chain joins TRBV7-2 and TRBJ2-1; unclear D gene. Trimming cost V 3 bases and J 9 bases, with 9 bases left between them. The CDR3 is 12 amino acids. Looked up from germline, CDR1 is SGHTA and CDR2 is FQGNSA. This CDR3 is CASSFSPGEQFF. Written as DNA, the CDR3 is TGTGCCAGCAGCTTTTCCCCCGGTGAGCAGTTCTTC.

The chain has TRBV5-1 and TRBJ2-3; 8 nucleotides line up with TRBD2. There are 16 residues in the CDR3. Trimming removed 5 bases from V and 3 bases from J; junction bases left unmatched: 11. CDR1 is SGHRS, CDR2 YFSETQ, per germline. CDR3 region: CASSVESREGTDTQYF. The DNA for the CDR3 is TGCGCCAGCAGTGTCGAGTCCCGGGAGGGTACAGATACGCAGTATTTT.

The chain uses TRBV27 and TRBJ2-1, with TRBD2 identical over 9 bases. Trimming took 3 bases from V and 14 from J; bases not matched to a gene: 14. This CDR3 spans 15 amino acids. Per the germline V gene, CDR1 is MNHEY and CDR2 is SMNVEV (reference sequence). This CDR3 reads CASSFAREGRRFKFF. In DNA form, the CDR3 reads TGTGCCAGCAGTTTCGCGCGGGAGGGCCGGCGTTTTAAGTTCTTC.

V usage is TRBV9 and J usage is TRBJ2-7; 7 nucleotides line up with TRBD1. This CDR3 spans 15 amino acids. The trim removed 4 bases at V and 2 bases at J, leaving 9 bases unmatched. CDR1 is SGDLS, CDR2 YYNGEE, per germline. The CDR3 here is CASSPSPGQTYEQYF. DNA of the CDR3: TGTGCCAGCAGCCCGAGTCCGGGACAGACCTACGAGCAGTACTTC. Drawing the rest from reference TRBV9 and TRBJ2-7, the complete variable domain is DSGVTQTPKHLITATGQRVTLRCSPRSGDLSVYWYQQSLDQGLQFLIQYYNGEERAKGNILERFSAQQFPDLHSELNLSSLELGDSALYFCASSPSPGQTYEQYFGPGTRLTVT.

This chain joins TRBV12-3 or TRBV12-4 and TRBJ2-5; the D gene is possibly TRBD1 (6 bases). Trimming took off 10 bases at V and 4 bases at J, with 16 bases between the two ends. The CDR3 runs 13 residues. The CDR3 sequence: CATSRTGRETQYF. As DNA, the CDR3 is TGTGCCACCTCAAGAACAGGGCGAGAGACCCAGTACTTC.

The chain links TRBV6-2 or TRBV6-3 to TRBJ2-3, with 9 bases matching TRBD2. The CDR3 totals 15 residues. CDR1 MNHEY and CDR2 SVGEGT come from the germline V gene. Trimming took 0 bases from V and 4 from J; bases not matched to a gene: 2. The CDR3 here is CASSYSAGGADTQYF. The DNA for the CDR3 is TGTGCCAGCAGTTACTCGGCGGGAGGGGCAGATACGCAGTATTTT.

CDR3 in DNA: TGCGCCAGCAGCTCGGGGACTAGCGTGAACTCCTACAATGAGCAGTACTTC. Its protein product is CASSSGTSVNSYNEQYF. J is TRBJ2-5 and V is TRBV4-3, with 10 positions matching TRBD2. Germline V CDR1 and CDR2: LGHNA, YSLEER. The CDR3 extends over 17 amino acids. The trim removed 5 bases at V and 11 bases at J, leaving 20 bases unmatched.

The rearrangement uses TRBV4-3 and TRBJ2-7; D gene uncertain. The V gene's germline CDR1 is LGHNA and CDR2 YSLEER. CDR3 length: 16 amino acids. V dropped 0 bases and J dropped 2 bases, with 14 bases sitting between them. The CDR3 protein is CASSQEMPPGAYEQYF. Written as DNA, the CDR3 is TGCGCCAGCAGCCAAGAGATGCCCCCTGGGGCCTACGAGCAGTACTTC.

This clonotype was seen a handful of times. The CDR3 nucleotides read TGTGCCAGCAGTTTAGGTCCCAAGCAGGCGGGCTATGGCTACACCTTC. It is translated as CASSLGPKQAGYGYTF. V is TRBV12-3 or TRBV12-4 and J is TRBJ1-2; the D is unclear. This CDR3 is built from 16 residues. V was trimmed by 1 base and J by 4 bases, leaving 16 bases between them.

V gene TRBV12-5 combines with J gene TRBJ1-1, with D possibly TRBD1 on 5 matching bases. Trimming shortened V by 6 bases and J by 8 bases, and 22 bases separated the two germline ends. This CDR3 has 15 amino acids. The germline CDR1 and CDR2 sequences are LGHNT and FRNRAP. In nucleotides, the CDR3 is TGTGCTAGTGGCCTCTTAGGTGCGGGGACCGGCGAAGCTTTCTTT. Amino acids: CASGLLGAGTGEAFF.

The count of this clonotype is one. This sequence joins TRBV20-1 and TRBJ2-5; no reliable D call. Germline CDR1 is DFQATT and CDR2 is SNEGSKA (reference sequence). The V and J ends lost 8 bases and 5 bases respectively, with 21 bases between them. This CDR3 is built from 14 residues. The CDR3 region has the DNA TGCAGTTCCCGCTTGGGTGGGGTGTGGGAGACCCAGTACTTC. Residues: CSSRLGGVWETQYF.

V is TRBV28 and J is TRBJ2-4; D gene ambiguous. Trimming took off 5 bases at V and 13 bases at J, with 21 bases between the two ends. This CDR3 spans 14 amino acids. The germline V gene encodes CDR1 MDHEN and CDR2 SYDVKM. The CDR3, as DNA: TGTGCCAGCAGTCCTATTATAGAACCGACCCGACAGTACTTC. Translating gives CASSPIIEPTRQYF.

This clonotype was counted a few times. J is TRBJ1-4 and V is TRBV7-6; D is undetermined. CDR3 size: 13 residues. The germline V gene has CDR1 SGHVS and CDR2 FNYEAQ. V was cut by 0 bases and J by 5 bases, with 4 bases left in between. The CDR3 here is CASSLAHNEKLFF. The CDR3, as DNA: TGTGCCAGCAGCTTAGCCCACAATGAAAAACTGTTTTTT.

This clonotype was observed a handful of times. The chain couples TRBV2 to TRBJ2-3; 8 bases fit TRBD1. Losses at the gene ends were 5 bases for V and 2 bases for J; bases not matched to a gene: 3. Germline CDR1 reads SNHLY; CDR2 reads FYNNEI. There are 14 residues in the CDR3. The CDR3 DNA reads as TGTGCCAGCAGTCGGGACAGGTTCACAGATACGCAGTATTTT. Protein sequence: CASSRDRFTDTQYF.

This clonotype has just a few counts. This rearrangement joins TRBV10-2 to TRBJ2-1, with D perhaps TRBD2 (6 bases). In germline, CDR1 is WSHSY, CDR2 SAAADI. The CDR3 is 11 residues long. V lost 10 bases to trimming and J lost 8 bases, with 12 bases between them. DNA of the CDR3: TGCGCCACCGGGGGAAGCGATGAGCAGTTCTTC. Protein sequence: CATGGSDEQFF.

The rearrangement uses TRBV20-1 and TRBJ1-2, with D perhaps TRBD1 (5 bases). Germline V gene sequence: CDR1 DFQATT, CDR2 SNEGSKA (reference sequence). Trimming stripped 5 bases from V and 4 bases from J, with 17 bases between. The CDR3 consists of 14 residues. CDR3 nucleotides: TGCAGTGCTTTGCAGGGCCCCCCGCGCTATGGCTACACCTTC. Its protein is CSALQGPPRYGYTF.